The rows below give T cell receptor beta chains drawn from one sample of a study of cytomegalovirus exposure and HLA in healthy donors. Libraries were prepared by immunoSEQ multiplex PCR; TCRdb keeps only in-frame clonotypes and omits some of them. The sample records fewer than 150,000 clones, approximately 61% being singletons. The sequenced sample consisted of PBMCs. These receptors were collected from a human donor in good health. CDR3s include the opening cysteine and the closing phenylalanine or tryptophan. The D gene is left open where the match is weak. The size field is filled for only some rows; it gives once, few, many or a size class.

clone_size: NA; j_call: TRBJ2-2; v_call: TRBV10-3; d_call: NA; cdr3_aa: CAISESSVNTGELFF; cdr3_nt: TGTGCCATCAGTGAGTCGAGCGTGAACACCGGGGAGCTGTTTTTT
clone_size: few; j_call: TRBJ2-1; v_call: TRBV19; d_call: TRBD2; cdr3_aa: CASSKGLAGAYNEQFF; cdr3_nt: TGTGCCAGTAGCAAGGGACTAGCGGGAGCCTACAATGAGCAGTTCTTC
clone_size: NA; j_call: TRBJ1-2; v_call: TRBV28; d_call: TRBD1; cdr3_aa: CASGGETGAFNYGYTF; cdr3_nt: TGTGCCAGCGGTGGGGAGACAGGGGCCTTTAACTATGGCTACACCTTC
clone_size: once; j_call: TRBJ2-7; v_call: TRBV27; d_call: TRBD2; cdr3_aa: CASRAAGGDYEQYF; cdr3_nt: TGTGCCAGCAGAGCAGCGGGAGGGGACTACGAGCAGTACTTC
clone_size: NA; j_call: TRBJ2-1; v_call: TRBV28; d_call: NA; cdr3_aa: CASSYDRSSYNEQFF; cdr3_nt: TGTGCCAGCAGTTACGACAGGAGCTCCTACAATGAGCAGTTCTTC
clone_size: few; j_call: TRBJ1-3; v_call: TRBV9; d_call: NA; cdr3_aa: CASSVSWRSEGNTIYF; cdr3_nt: TGTGCCAGCAGCGTATCCTGGCGTTCGGAGGGAAACACCATATATTTT
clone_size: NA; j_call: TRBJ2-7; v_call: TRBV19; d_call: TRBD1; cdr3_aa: CASSTQTGGYEQYF; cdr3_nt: TGTGCCAGTAGTACTCAGACAGGGGGCTACGAGCAGTACTTC
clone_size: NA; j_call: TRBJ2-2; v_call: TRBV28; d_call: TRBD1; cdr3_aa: CASSAPGQILTGELFF; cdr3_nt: TGTGCCAGCAGTGCGCCGGGACAGATACTCACCGGGGAGCTGTTTTTT
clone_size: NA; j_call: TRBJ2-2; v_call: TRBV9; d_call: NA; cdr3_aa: CASSVVGDETGELFF; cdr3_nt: TGTGCCAGCAGCGTAGTAGGGGATGAAACCGGGGAGCTGTTTTTT
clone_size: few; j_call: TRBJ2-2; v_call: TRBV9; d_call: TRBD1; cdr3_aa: CASSLRGRDRGTGELFF; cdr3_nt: TGTGCCAGCAGCCTAAGAGGGAGGGACAGGGGGACCGGGGAGCTGTTTTTT
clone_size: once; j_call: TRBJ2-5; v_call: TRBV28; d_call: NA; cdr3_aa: CASSLQSGVIQETQYF; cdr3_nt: TGTGCCAGCAGTTTACAATCGGGAGTAATCCAAGAGACCCAGTACTTC
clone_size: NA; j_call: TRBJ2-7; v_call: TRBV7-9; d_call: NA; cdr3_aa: CASSPGHNPTYEQYF; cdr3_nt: TGTGCCAGCAGCCCCGGACATAACCCGACCTACGAGCAGTACTTC
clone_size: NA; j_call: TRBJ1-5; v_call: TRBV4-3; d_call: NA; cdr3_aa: CASSQEGGAGSNQPQHF; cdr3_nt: TGCGCCAGCAGCCAAGAGGGGGGGGCGGGTAGCAATCAGCCCCAGCATTTT
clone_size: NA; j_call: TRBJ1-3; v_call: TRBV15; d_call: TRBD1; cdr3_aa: CATSRDRQGTGNTIYF; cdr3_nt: TGTGCCACCAGCAGAGATCGACAGGGTACAGGAAACACCATATATTTT
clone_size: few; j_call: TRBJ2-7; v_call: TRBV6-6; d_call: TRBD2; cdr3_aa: CASSYGRGAAYEQYF; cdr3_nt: TGTGCCAGCAGTTACGGGCGGGGGGCGGCCTACGAGCAGTACTTC
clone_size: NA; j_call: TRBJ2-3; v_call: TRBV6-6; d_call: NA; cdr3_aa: CASGFEGAGTQYF; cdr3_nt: TGTGCCAGCGGTTTTGAGGGAGCTGGTACGCAGTATTTT
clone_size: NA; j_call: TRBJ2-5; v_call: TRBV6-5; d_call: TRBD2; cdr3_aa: CASSYSSGLVVEYF; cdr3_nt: TGTGCCAGCAGTTACTCTTCGGGACTAGTAGTCGAGTACTTC
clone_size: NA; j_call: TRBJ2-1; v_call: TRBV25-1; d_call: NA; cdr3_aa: CASSARDSTNEQFF; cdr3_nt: TGTGCCAGCAGTGCCCGGGACTCCACCAATGAGCAGTTCTTC
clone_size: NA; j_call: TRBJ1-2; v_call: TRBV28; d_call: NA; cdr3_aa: CASSLGRSYGYTF; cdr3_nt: TGTGCCAGCAGTTTAGGCCGAAGCTATGGCTACACCTTC
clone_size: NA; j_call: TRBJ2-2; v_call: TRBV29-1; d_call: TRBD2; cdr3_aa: CSTSRGEAGELFF; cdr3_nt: TGCAGCACCTCGCGGGGGGAGGCCGGGGAGCTGTTTTTT
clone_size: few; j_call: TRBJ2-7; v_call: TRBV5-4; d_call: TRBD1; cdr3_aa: CASSLGGRRPGGEQYF; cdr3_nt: TGTGCCAGCAGCTTGGGGGGACGGAGACCAGGGGGAGAGCAGTACTTC
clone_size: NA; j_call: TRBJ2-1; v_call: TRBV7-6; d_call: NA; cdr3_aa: CASSLGRARSSYNEQFF; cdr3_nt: TGTGCCAGCAGCTTAGGGCGGGCAAGGAGCTCCTACAATGAGCAGTTCTTC
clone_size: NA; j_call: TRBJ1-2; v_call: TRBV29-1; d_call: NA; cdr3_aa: CSVSGADGYTF; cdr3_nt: TGCAGCGTCTCAGGGGCGGATGGCTACACCTTC
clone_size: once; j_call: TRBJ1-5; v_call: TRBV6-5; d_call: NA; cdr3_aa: CASSEGRNQPQHF; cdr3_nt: TGTGCCAGCTCGGAGGGAAGGAATCAGCCCCAGCATTTT
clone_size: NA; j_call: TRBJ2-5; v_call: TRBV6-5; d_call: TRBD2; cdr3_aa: CASSYELAGSTETQYF; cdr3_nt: TGTGCCAGCAGTTACGAACTAGCGGGCTCCACGGAGACCCAGTACTTC
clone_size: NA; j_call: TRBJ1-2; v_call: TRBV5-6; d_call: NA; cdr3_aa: CASSLDTRVSYTF; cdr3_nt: TGTGCCAGCAGTTTGGACACCAGGGTTAGCTACACCTTC
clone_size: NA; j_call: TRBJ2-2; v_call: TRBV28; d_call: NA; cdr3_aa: CASSPGAASDTGELFF; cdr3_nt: TGTGCCAGCAGCCCAGGGGCAGCGAGCGACACCGGGGAGCTGTTTTTT
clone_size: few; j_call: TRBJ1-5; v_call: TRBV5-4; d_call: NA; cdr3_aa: CASSLGAGRNQPQHF; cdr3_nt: TGTGCCAGCAGCTTGGGAGCGGGGAGGAATCAGCCCCAGCATTTT
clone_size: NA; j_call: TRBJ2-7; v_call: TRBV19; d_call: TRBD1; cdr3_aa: CASSPTRSGQVVSYEQYF; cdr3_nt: TGTGCCAGTAGTCCGACCCGGTCGGGACAGGTAGTCTCCTACGAGCAGTACTTC
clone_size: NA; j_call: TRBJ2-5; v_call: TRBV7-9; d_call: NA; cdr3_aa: CASSTLNRGETQYF; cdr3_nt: TGTGCCAGCAGCACCCTGAACCGGGGTGAGACCCAGTACTTC
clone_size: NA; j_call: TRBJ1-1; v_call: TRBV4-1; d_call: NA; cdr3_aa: CASSQVQNTEAFF; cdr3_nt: TGCGCCAGCAGCCAAGTACAGAACACTGAAGCTTTCTTT
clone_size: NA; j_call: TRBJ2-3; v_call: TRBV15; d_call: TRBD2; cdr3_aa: CATSRDLPSGNTDTQYF; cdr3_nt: TGTGCCACCAGCAGAGATCTGCCTAGCGGGAACACAGATACGCAGTATTTT
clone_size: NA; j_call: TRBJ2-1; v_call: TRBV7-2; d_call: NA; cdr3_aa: CATSLAREGNEQFF; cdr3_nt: TGTGCCACCTCTCTAGCGAGAGAAGGTAATGAGCAGTTCTTC
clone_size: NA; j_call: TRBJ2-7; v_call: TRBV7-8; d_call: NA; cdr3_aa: CASSLEHSYEQYF; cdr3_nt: TGTGCCAGCAGCTTAGAACACTCCTACGAGCAGTACTTC
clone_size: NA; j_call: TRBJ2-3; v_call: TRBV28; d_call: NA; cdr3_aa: CASSLGGAGTDTQYF; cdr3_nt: TGTGCCAGCAGTTTAGGGGGGGCGGGCACAGATACGCAGTATTTT
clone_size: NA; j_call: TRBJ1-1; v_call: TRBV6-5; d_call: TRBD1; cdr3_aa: CASSITGDTEAFF; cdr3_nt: TGTGCCAGCAGCATAACAGGGGACACTGAAGCTTTCTTT
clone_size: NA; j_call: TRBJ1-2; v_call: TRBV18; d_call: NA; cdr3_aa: CASSSDSNINGYTF; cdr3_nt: TGTGCCAGCTCATCGGACAGCAATATTAATGGCTACACCTTC
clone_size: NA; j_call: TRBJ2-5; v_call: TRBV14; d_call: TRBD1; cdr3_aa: CASSQGRAGGRETQYF; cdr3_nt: TGTGCCAGCAGCCAAGGAAGGGCAGGGGGCAGAGAGACCCAGTACTTC
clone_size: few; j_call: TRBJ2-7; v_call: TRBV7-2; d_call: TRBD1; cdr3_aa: CASSLIGDSYEQYF; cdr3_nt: TGTGCCAGCAGCTTAATTGGGGACAGCTACGAGCAGTACTTC
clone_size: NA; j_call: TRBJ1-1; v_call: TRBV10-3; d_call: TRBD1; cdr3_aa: CATWDRGRPNTEAFF; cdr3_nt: TGTGCCACCTGGGACAGGGGGCGCCCGAACACTGAAGCTTTCTTT
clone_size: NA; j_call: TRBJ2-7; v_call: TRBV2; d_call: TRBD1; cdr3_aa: CASRTGGSYEQYF; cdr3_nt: TGTGCCAGCCGGACAGGGGGCTCCTACGAGCAGTACTTC
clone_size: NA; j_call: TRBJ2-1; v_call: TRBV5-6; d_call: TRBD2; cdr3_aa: CASSYEPGLGSSYNEQFF; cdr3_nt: TGTGCCAGCAGCTATGAGCCGGGACTAGGATCCTCCTACAATGAGCAGTTCTTC
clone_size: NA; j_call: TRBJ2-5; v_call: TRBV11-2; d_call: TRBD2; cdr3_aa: CASSTAGEAQYF; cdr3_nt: TGTGCCAGCAGCACGGCGGGGGAGGCCCAGTACTTC
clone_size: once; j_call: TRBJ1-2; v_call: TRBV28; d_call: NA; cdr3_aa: CASSLIGGGYTF; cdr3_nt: TGTGCCAGCAGTTTAATCGGGGGTGGCTACACCTTC
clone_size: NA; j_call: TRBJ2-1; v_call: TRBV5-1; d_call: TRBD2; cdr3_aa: CASSRTSGENEQFF; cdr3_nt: TGCGCCAGCAGCCGGACTAGCGGGGAGAATGAGCAGTTCTTC
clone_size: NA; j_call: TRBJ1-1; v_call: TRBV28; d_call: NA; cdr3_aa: CASSQGIPTEAFF; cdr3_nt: TGTGCCAGCAGCCAGGGTATTCCAACTGAAGCTTTCTTT
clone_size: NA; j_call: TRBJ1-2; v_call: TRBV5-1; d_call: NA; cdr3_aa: CASSLIGQGYGYTF; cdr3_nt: TGCGCCAGCAGCTTGATCGGGCAGGGGTATGGCTACACCTTC
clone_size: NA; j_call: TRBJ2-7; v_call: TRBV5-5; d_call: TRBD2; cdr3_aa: CASSTPTSGGYEQYF; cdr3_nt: TGTGCCAGCAGCACACCGACTAGCGGGGGTTACGAGCAGTACTTC
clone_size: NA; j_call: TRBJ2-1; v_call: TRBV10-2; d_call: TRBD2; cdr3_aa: CASSESGTSTEQFF; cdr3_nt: TGCGCCAGCAGTGAGTCCGGGACTAGCACTGAGCAGTTCTTC
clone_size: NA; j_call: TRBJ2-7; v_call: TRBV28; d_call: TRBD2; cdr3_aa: CASSLTSGSTSSYEQYF; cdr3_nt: TGTGCCAGCAGTTTAACTAGCGGGAGTACGAGCTCCTACGAGCAGTACTTC